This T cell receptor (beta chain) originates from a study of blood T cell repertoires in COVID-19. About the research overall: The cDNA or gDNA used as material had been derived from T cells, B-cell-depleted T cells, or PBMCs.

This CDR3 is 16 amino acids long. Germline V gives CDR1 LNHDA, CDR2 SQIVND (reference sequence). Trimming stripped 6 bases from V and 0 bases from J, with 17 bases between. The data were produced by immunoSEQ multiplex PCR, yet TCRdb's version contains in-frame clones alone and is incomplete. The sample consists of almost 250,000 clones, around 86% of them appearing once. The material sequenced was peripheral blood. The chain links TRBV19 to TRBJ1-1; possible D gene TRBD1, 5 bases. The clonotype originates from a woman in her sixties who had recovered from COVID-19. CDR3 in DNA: TGTGCCAGTAGACGCGACAGTTCTTACATGAACACTGAAGCTTTCTTT. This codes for CASRRDSSYMNTEAFF.